A single sample gave rise to the 14 T cell receptor beta chains below, sequenced in a study of cytomegalovirus exposure and HLA in healthy donors. This table comes from immunoSEQ multiplex PCR, and its TCRdb copy is limited to in-frame clones, with some not included. The profile shows around 190,000 clones, roughly 81% of them singletons. Sequenced material: PBMCs. The receptor set was obtained from a woman aged 25 to 39 in good health and CMV-seronegative.

The chain links TRBV6-6 to TRBJ2-7; TRBD2 is a possible D gene (6 bases). This CDR3 contains 15 residues. The germline V gene has CDR1 MNHNY and CDR2 SVGAGI (reference sequence). V shed 0 bases and J shed 7 bases, with 16 bases lying between them. As DNA, the CDR3 is TGTGCCAGCAGTTACTCGATAGGAGGGTCGGGGGAGCAGTACTTC. Translating gives CASSYSIGGSGEQYF.

This sequence joins TRBV30 and TRBJ1-4, with D hard to call. This CDR3 has 15 residues. The germline gives CDR1 GTSNPN, CDR2 SVGIG (reference sequence). Between the trimmed V and J ends, which lost 0 bases and 10 bases, there was a span of 18 bases. The CDR3 is CAWSVPGPNEGKLFF. The CDR3 DNA is TGTGCCTGGAGTGTACCCGGGCCCAACGAGGGAAAACTGTTTTTT.

The chain recombines TRBV6-5 with TRBJ2-7; 11 nucleotides align to TRBD1. Germline CDR1 MNHEY, CDR2 SVGAGI. The CDR3 is 14 amino acids. Trimming took 5 bases from V and 7 from J; bases not matched to a gene: 7. CDR3: CASSPRTGGLEQYF. CDR3 DNA sequence: TGTGCCAGCAGTCCACGGACAGGGGGCTTGGAGCAGTACTTC.

In this sample, this clone turned up once. This sequence joins TRBV5-4 and TRBJ1-1; tentatively, D is TRBD1 (5 bases). This CDR3 is built from 14 residues. Germline-derived CDR1 and CDR2 are SGHNT and YYREEE (reference sequence). The V gene lost 9 bases and the J gene lost 0 bases, with 15 bases spanning the gap. The CDR3: CATTDIPMNTEAFF. The CDR3 DNA reads as TGTGCCACCACGGACATCCCCATGAACACTGAAGCTTTCTTT.

This clone was seen more than once but under ten times. The chain couples TRBV19 to TRBJ1-5, with D maybe TRBD1 (5 bases). V was trimmed by 2 bases and J by 7 bases, leaving 12 bases between them. The CDR3 contains 14 residues. CDR1 is LNHDA and CDR2 is SQIVND in the germline V gene (reference sequence). The CDR3 bases are TGTGCCAGTAGTATAATGGGGGGAGACCAGCCCCAGCATTTT. The encoded protein is CASSIMGGDQPQHF.

The chain's CDR3 is CASSQPGTGNIQYF. Written as DNA, the CDR3 is TGTGCCAGCAGCCAACCCGGGACTGGCAACATTCAGTACTTC. This chain joins TRBV4-2 and TRBJ2-4, with a tentative D call TRBD2 (6 bases). CDR1 LGHNA and CDR2 YNFKEQ come from the germline V gene. The CDR3 has 14 residues. Trimming pared 2 bases from V and 7 bases from J, leaving 12 bases between.

V gene TRBV6-6 combines with J gene TRBJ1-1, with D hard to call. V was pared by 0 bases and J by 5 bases, with 7 bases between. The V gene's germline CDR1 is MNHNY and CDR2 SVGAGI (reference sequence). The CDR3 has 13 residues. CDR3 amino acids: CASSYSPGTEAFF. The CDR3 DNA reads TGTGCCAGCAGTTACTCGCCCGGGACTGAAGCTTTCTTT.

The chain recombines TRBV7-8 with TRBJ2-3; TRBD1 aligns across 8 bases. Unmatched junction bases numbered 8, after V lost 5 bases and J lost 4 bases. Germline assignment: CDR1 SGHVS and CDR2 FQNEAQ. The CDR3 consists of 15 residues. The CDR3 reads CASSLRDRGPDTQYF. CDR3 coding DNA: TGTGCCAGCAGCCTCCGTGACAGGGGTCCAGATACGCAGTATTTT.

The chain is built from TRBV7-8 and TRBJ2-3; 14 nucleotides match TRBD2. V was pared by 5 bases and J by 2 bases, with 9 bases of the junction left unmatched. The germline V gene has CDR1 SGHVS and CDR2 FQNEAQ. CDR3 length: 18 residues. The DNA for the CDR3 is TGTGCCAGCAGCCTCGAGACTAGCGGGGGGGGTTTCACAGATACGCAGTATTTT. Protein sequence: CASSLETSGGGFTDTQYF.

V gene TRBV7-9 combines with J gene TRBJ2-3; 7 positions match TRBD2. Looked up from germline, CDR1 is SEHNR and CDR2 is FQNEAQ (reference sequence). This CDR3 is built from 18 residues. V trimming: 2 bases; J trimming: 0 bases; junction bases outside the gene matches: 11. The DNA of the CDR3 is TGTGCCAGCAGCTTAAGCTGGGGCGGGGGTTTTAGCACAGATACGCAGTATTTT. Its protein product is CASSLSWGGGFSTDTQYF.

This sequence joins TRBV5-1 and TRBJ2-7, with 7 bases fitting TRBD1. The germline CDR1 and CDR2 sequences are SGHRS and YFSETQ. The CDR3 has 13 amino acids. V was pared by 7 bases and J by 2 bases, with 6 bases of the junction left unmatched. The CDR3 DNA reads TGCGCCAGCTCCGGGACAGAGACCTACGAGCAGTACTTC. Translating gives CASSGTETYEQYF.

V usage is TRBV5-1 and J usage is TRBJ2-2; 11 bases agree with TRBD2. After removal of 4 bases from V and 6 bases from J, the junction contained 8 bases not matched to a gene. Germline V gene sequence: CDR1 SGHRS, CDR2 YFSETQ. The CDR3 length is 16 residues. CDR3 sequence: CASSVLAGEVAGELFF. The CDR3 nucleotides read TGCGCCAGCAGCGTACTAGCGGGAGAAGTTGCCGGGGAGCTGTTTTTT.

This clone came up a few times. The CDR3 here is CAWTRGFDSPLHF. DNA for the CDR3: TGTGCCTGGACCAGGGGGTTTGATTCACCCCTCCACTTT. V is TRBV30 and J is TRBJ1-6, with TRBD1 matching over 7 bases. This CDR3 has 13 amino acids. V gave up 4 bases and J gave up 8 bases; unmatched junction bases: 5. Looked up from germline, CDR1 is GTSNPN and CDR2 is SVGIG (reference sequence).

Turning to this clone: Other DNA sequences of this sample code for an identical CDR3. The J gene is TRBJ2-1, the V gene TRBV6-5; no definite D call. Germline V gene sequence: CDR1 MNHEY, CDR2 SVGAGI. V was cut by 0 bases and J by 5 bases, with 5 bases left in between. The CDR3 has 13 amino acids. As DNA, the CDR3 is TGTGCCAGCAGTTACTCCCAGAACAATGAGCAGTTCTTC. It yields the protein CASSYSQNNEQFF.